Detailed here is one T cell receptor (beta chain). Its recognized antigen is unknown. Base qualities were left out, and no much larger clone turns up one base away. TCRbeta CDR3 regions were amplified from genomic DNA by means of the immunoSEQ Assay, a bias-controlled multiplex PCR. The authors' pipeline ran thus. The number of nucleated cells in each sample was estimated by amplification of reference gene primers within the assay. Sequence reads were collapsed and filtered to measure the absolute abundance of every unique TCRbeta CDR3 rearrangement. For each sample, productive Simpson clonality was calculated as the square root of Simpson's diversity index over productive rearrangements. Sourced from immuneACCESS, this table was stored by TCRdb with only in-frame sequences that have V and J called. A share of the clones is absent; for the studies checked, an unresolved V gene accounts for under half, and the remainder has no known explanation. The V and J calls and clone size are taken from that table; D and trimming were inferred from the DNA. Recorded for this sample are about 220,000 clones; around 88% of them occurred a single time. Jointly, the top ten make up 14% to 15% of the sample.

In the prospective study, participants were about 18 to 100 years old, resided in about two dozen geographic areas of the United States, and were enrolled through a virtual design. Cohort assignment in the prospective study relied on participant-reported clinical history from a screening survey and a study questionnaire. Each participant in the prospective study had whole blood, serum and a nasopharyngeal or oropharyngeal swab collected by mobile phlebotomists. Prospective study participants could optionally give additional blood draws and questionnaires over an approximately two-month period. Prospective study blood samples were shipped either frozen or at room temperature before DNA extraction. These data belong to a study of blood T cell repertoires in COVID-19 (dated by TCRdb to 2020 to 2022). About the study as a whole: Samples covering the acute and convalescent phases of COVID-19 were provided by collaborators in the United States, Italy and Spain. The sample metadata nearly always contained a de-identified subject ID, COVID-19 status, age in years and sex. The repertoires were released in a freely available public database meant as a resource for research on the immune response to SARS-CoV-2. The prospective study material was composed of cDNA or gDNA derived from T cells, B-cell-depleted T cells, or PBMCs. Samples came from the ongoing ImmuneRACE study (first 160 participants) plus 1,254 subjects from 6 global collaborators. The dataset comprised deeply sampled blood TCRbeta repertoires from subjects exposed to, actively infected with, or recovered from COVID-19. Where HLA class I and class II types were available, the types were taken from metadata supplied by the sample provider, not from assay-based typing.

The study at large found these results: The amount of clinical and demographic metadata varied by source and participant and was provided uncurated.

V is reduced by 2 bases and J by 1 base, leaving a spacing of 6 bases between them. The germline V gene supplies CDR1 MDHEN and CDR2 SYDVKM. The CDR3 holds 14 amino acids from the cysteine to the phenylalanine. Kept here is only the CDR3 DNA, which spans 42 bases and is read in frame from base 1. The specimen sequenced was PBMCs or T cells enriched from blood (not recorded which). In this chain, TRBV28 is recombined with TRBJ1-3, and possibly TRBD1, on 6 matching bases. This sequence was found in a woman in her 50s with acute COVID-19. CDR3 sequence: CASSLDRSGNTIYF. The DNA sequence is given as TGTGCCAGCAGTTTAGACAGGTCTGGAAACACCATATATTTT.